The 22 T cell receptor beta chains reported below all come from one sample, sequenced in a study of blood T cell repertoires in COVID-19 (dated by TCRdb to about 2020). The library was generated by the immunoSEQ multiplex PCR assay. As stored in TCRdb, this immuneACCESS dataset retains in-frame rearrangements with V and J assigned. A fraction of the clones does not appear; measured against another copy, unresolved V genes explain less than half of the discrepancy, and the remainder lacks a known reason. For this sample the table gives about 270,000 clones, of which 85% to 90% were detected only once. Roughly 3.9% of the sample rests with the top ten. Material: PBMCs or T cells enriched from blood (not recorded which). These receptors were obtained from a woman in her 30s with acute COVID-19.

This chain joins TRBV27 and TRBJ2-1, with TRBD2 identical over 10 bases. Germline V lookup: CDR1 MNHEY, CDR2 SMNVEV (reference sequence). The CDR3 extends over 15 amino acids. The J segment lost 8 bases and the V segment lost 6 bases, leaving 10 bases of the junction unmatched. In nucleotides, the CDR3 is TGTGCCAGCAGGAAGAGCGGGAGGGTTAGCGATGAGCAGTTCTTC. This codes for CASRKSGRVSDEQFF.

The gene calls are TRBV11-2 and TRBJ1-6; no clear D gene. This CDR3 spans 13 amino acids. With 2 bases removed from V and 9 bases from J, the gap between germline ends came to 8 bases. CDR1 SGHAT and CDR2 FQNNGV come from the germline V gene. DNA of the CDR3: TGTGCCAGCAGCTTAAGCGAAAGTTCACCCCTCCACTTT. Translating it yields CASSLSESSPLHF. Full variable domain (remainder filled in from reference TRBV11-2 and TRBJ1-6): EAGVAQSPRYKIIEKRQSVAFWCNPISGHATLYWYQQILGQGPKLLIQFQNNGVVDDSQLPKDRFSAERLKGVDSTLKIQPAKLEDSAVYLCASSLSESSPLHFGNGTRLTVT.

The chain carries TRBV19 and TRBJ2-3, with 7 bases fitting TRBD2. The V and J ends lost 6 bases and 0 bases, in that order; junction bases with no gene match: 3. Looked up from germline, CDR1 is LNHDA and CDR2 is SQIVND (reference sequence). This CDR3 is 14 amino acids long. The CDR3 reads CASRGGISTDTQYF. The DNA for the CDR3 is TGTGCCAGTAGGGGGGGGATAAGCACAGATACGCAGTATTTT. Drawing the rest from reference TRBV19 and TRBJ2-3, the complete variable domain is DGGITQSPKYLFRKEGQNVTLSCEQNLNHDAMYWYRQDPGQGLRLIYYSQIVNDFQKGDIAEGYSVSREKKESFPLTVTSAQKNPTAFYLCASRGGISTDTQYFGPGTRLTVL.

The chain joins TRBV6-2 or TRBV6-3 to TRBJ1-4; D possibly corresponds to TRBD1 (6 bases). The V end was cut by 5 bases, the J end by 8 bases, with 21 bases between. The CDR3 runs 16 residues. Germline assignment: CDR1 MNHEY and CDR2 SVGEGT. The CDR3 reads CASSRRKGQRSEKLFF. The CDR3 DNA sequence: TGTGCCAGCAGTCGACGTAAAGGACAGAGGTCCGAAAAACTGTTTTTT.

This clone has only one observation. The chain is built from TRBV4-1 and TRBJ2-3, with 12 bases that match TRBD2. Germline loops: CDR1 MGHRA, CDR2 YSYEKL. The CDR3 spans 16 residues. The V and J ends lost 4 bases and 9 bases, in that order; junction bases with no gene match: 11. This CDR3 reads CASSLLTSGSRETQYF. CDR3 sequence (DNA): TGCGCCAGCAGCCTCCTGACTAGCGGGAGCCGGGAAACGCAGTATTTT.

The chain links TRBV24-1 to TRBJ2-1; 16 nucleotides agree with TRBD2. This CDR3 comprises 20 residues. V shed 3 bases and J 7 bases; nucleotides not matched to a gene: 14. Germline V CDR1 and CDR2: KGHDR, SFDVKD. CDR3 amino acids: CATSDPPGLAGGPPSNEQFF. CDR3 in DNA: TGTGCCACCAGTGATCCTCCGGGACTAGCGGGAGGGCCCCCCTCGAATGAGCAGTTCTTC.

V and J are TRBV3-1 (or the pseudogene TRBV3-2) and TRBJ1-1; 7 nucleotides match TRBD1. Losses at the gene ends were 3 bases for V and 4 bases for J; bases not matched to a gene: 5. The CDR3 consists of 14 residues. Germline V CDR1 and CDR2: LGHDT, YNNKEL (reference sequence). The CDR3 region is CASSQEGAGTEAFF. CDR3 coding DNA: TGTGCCAGCAGCCAGGAGGGGGCAGGCACTGAAGCTTTCTTT.

This chain joins TRBV6-6 and TRBJ1-5, with 7 bases fitting TRBD1. CDR1 and CDR2 from the germline V gene are MNHNY and SVGAGI (reference sequence). After removal of 7 bases from V and 7 bases from J, the junction contained 10 bases not matched to a gene. This CDR3 is built from 14 residues. The CDR3 bases are TGTGCCAGCACACGACTCAGGGGGTTCCAGCCCCAGCATTTT. This translates into CASTRLRGFQPQHF.

CDR3 protein: CASSAFSGTTDTQYF. Here the CDR3 DNA reads TGTGCCAGCAGTGCCTTTAGCGGTACCACAGATACGCAGTATTTT. The V call is TRBV2, the J call TRBJ2-3; weak D call: TRBD2 (6 bases). The CDR3 loop spans 15 amino acids. Trimming cost V 4 bases and J 2 bases, with 13 bases left between them. Germline-derived CDR1 and CDR2 are SNHLY and FYNNEI.

This clone appeared a single time. V and J are TRBV5-1 and TRBJ2-1, with 8 bases lining up with TRBD2. J gave up 6 bases and V 6 bases, and 2 bases lay outside the gene matches. The germline V gene has CDR1 SGHRS and CDR2 YFSETQ. The CDR3 sequence is 12 residues long. The CDR3 protein is CASTGGSNEQFF. The CDR3 DNA is TGCGCCAGCACGGGGGGGTCCAATGAGCAGTTCTTC.

A single count supports this clone. The genes are TRBV2 and TRBJ1-6; D call uncertain. In germline, CDR1 is SNHLY, CDR2 FYNNEI. V lost 0 bases to trimming and J lost 7 bases, with 16 bases between them. This CDR3 region has 17 residues. Written as DNA, the CDR3 is TGTGCCAGCAGTGAAGCGCTTCCGGGGTCGCACAATTCACCCCTCCACTTT. Encoded protein: CASSEALPGSHNSPLHF.

This clone appeared a single time. The V gene is TRBV27, the J gene TRBJ2-3; 8 bases line up with TRBD2. The CDR3 spans 16 residues. CDR1 and CDR2 from the germline V gene are MNHEY and SMNVEV (reference sequence). With 0 bases clipped from V and 1 base from J, the junction kept 3 bases outside the gene matches. For the CDR3, the DNA is TGTGCCAGCAGTTTATCCCTTAGCGGGGGCACAGATACGCAGTATTTT. Translated, it gives CASSLSLSGGTDTQYF.

V gene TRBV3-1 (or the pseudogene TRBV3-2) combines with J gene TRBJ2-1; 9 positions agree with TRBD1. Germline values: CDR1 LGHDT, CDR2 YNNKEL (reference sequence). The CDR3 totals 14 residues. V gave up 5 bases and J gave up 5 bases; unmatched junction bases: 4. CDR3 sequence reads: CASSWGTGNNEQFF. CDR3 DNA sequence: TGTGCCAGCAGCTGGGGGACAGGGAACAATGAGCAGTTCTTC.

The chain employs TRBV19 and TRBJ1-4, with D uncertain. V was shortened by 5 bases and J by 0 bases, with 13 bases between the two germline ends. The CDR3 totals 16 residues. Germline CDR1 and CDR2: LNHDA and SQIVND (reference sequence). CDR3: CASSLRQVATNEKLFF. Written as DNA, the CDR3 is TGTGCCAGTAGTCTGAGACAAGTTGCAACTAATGAAAAACTGTTTTTT.

The chain carries TRBV5-5 and TRBJ2-1; TRBD1 might be the D (6 bases). The CDR3 runs 15 residues. V lost 4 bases to trimming and J lost 9 bases, with 20 bases between them. Per the germline V gene, CDR1 is SGHKS and CDR2 is YYEKEE (reference sequence). The CDR3 DNA sequence: TGTGCCAGCAGCGACCGGGCCACTTCAGGGGTTGAGCAGTTCTTC. This encodes CASSDRATSGVEQFF.

The gene calls are TRBV27 and TRBJ2-1; a possible D gene is TRBD1 (6 bases). From germline, CDR1 is MNHEY and CDR2 SMNVEV (reference sequence). Trimming left V 3 bases short and J 6 bases short, with 18 bases between. The CDR3 is made up of 16 amino acids. The CDR3 loop is CASSLGAGTNLNEQFF. CDR3 nucleotides: TGTGCCAGCAGTTTGGGGGCCGGGACAAACCTCAATGAGCAGTTCTTC.

Only one count was recorded for this clone. The chain is built from TRBV27 and TRBJ2-5, with 15 bases identical to TRBD2. Germline V CDR1 and CDR2: MNHEY, SMNVEV (reference sequence). Unmatched junction bases numbered 10, after V lost 6 bases and J lost 2 bases. The CDR3 consists of 18 residues. CDR3 amino acids: CASSKRTSGRGRQETQYF. CDR3 nucleotide sequence: TGTGCCAGCAGCAAGAGGACTAGCGGGAGGGGTCGGCAAGAGACCCAGTACTTC.

This chain uses TRBV10-3 with TRBJ1-2; the match to TRBD1 covers 9 bases. Germline CDR1 and CDR2: ENHRY and SYGVKD. The V segment lost 2 bases and the J segment 7 bases; nucleotides outside the gene matches: 8. The CDR3 is 15 amino acids. The CDR3 protein is CAISEGQGKLGGYTF. The CDR3 nucleotides are TGTGCCATCAGTGAGGGACAGGGGAAATTGGGTGGCTACACCTTC.

The chain links TRBV7-8 to TRBJ2-1; TRBD2 matches at 9 bases. The V gene end was trimmed by 1 base and the J gene end by 3 bases; junction bases not matched to a gene: 10. Per the germline V gene, CDR1 is SGHVS and CDR2 is FQNEAQ. The CDR3 has 18 residues. CDR3 DNA: TGTGCCAGCAGCTTAGGTAGCGGGGGATCGACTTTCTACAATGAGCAGTTCTTC. Translated, it gives CASSLGSGGSTFYNEQFF. Combining the CDR3 with reference TRBV7-8 and TRBJ2-1 gives the whole variable domain GAGVSQSPRYKVAKRGQDVALRCDPISGHVSLFWYQQALGQGPEFLTYFQNEAQLDKSGLPSDRFFAERPEGSVSTLKIQRTQQEDSAVYLCASSLGSGGSTFYNEQFFGPGTRLTVL.

The rearrangement uses TRBV7-6 and TRBJ2-3, with unresolved D. The germline V and J ends were trimmed by 2 bases and 3 bases, with 12 bases remaining between them. The length of the CDR3 is 15 residues. Germline lookup yields CDR1 SGHVS and CDR2 FNYEAQ. CDR3 residues: CASSLPAASTDTQYF. CDR3 sequence (DNA): TGTGCCAGCAGCTTACCGGCCGCTAGTACAGATACGCAGTATTTT. Using reference TRBV7-6 and TRBJ2-3 for the parts outside the CDR3, the full variable domain is GAGVSQSPRYKVTKRGQDVALRCDPISGHVSLYWYRQALGQGPEFLTYFNYEAQQDKSGLPNDRFSAERPEGSISTLTIQRTEQRDSAMYRCASSLPAASTDTQYFGPGTRLTVL.

The V gene is TRBV4-1, the J gene TRBJ2-3, with 7 bases fitting TRBD2. V shed 5 bases, J shed 2 bases, and the junction held 13 bases outside the gene matches. The CDR3 runs to 17 residues. The germline V gene has CDR1 MGHRA and CDR2 YSYEKL. CDR3 sequence reads: CASSKTREIPYTDTQYF. CDR3 sequence (DNA): TGCGCCAGCAGCAAGACGCGGGAGATTCCCTACACAGATACGCAGTATTTT.

The chain joins TRBV19 to TRBJ2-3; 7 positions agree with TRBD2. V shed 3 bases, J shed 5 bases, and the junction held 11 bases outside the gene matches. The CDR3 length is 16 residues. Per the germline V gene, CDR1 is LNHDA and CDR2 is SQIVND (reference sequence). CDR3 DNA: TGTGCCAGTAGTATGTTTGCGGGAGATAGACTAGATACGCAGTATTTT. Protein product: CASSMFAGDRLDTQYF.